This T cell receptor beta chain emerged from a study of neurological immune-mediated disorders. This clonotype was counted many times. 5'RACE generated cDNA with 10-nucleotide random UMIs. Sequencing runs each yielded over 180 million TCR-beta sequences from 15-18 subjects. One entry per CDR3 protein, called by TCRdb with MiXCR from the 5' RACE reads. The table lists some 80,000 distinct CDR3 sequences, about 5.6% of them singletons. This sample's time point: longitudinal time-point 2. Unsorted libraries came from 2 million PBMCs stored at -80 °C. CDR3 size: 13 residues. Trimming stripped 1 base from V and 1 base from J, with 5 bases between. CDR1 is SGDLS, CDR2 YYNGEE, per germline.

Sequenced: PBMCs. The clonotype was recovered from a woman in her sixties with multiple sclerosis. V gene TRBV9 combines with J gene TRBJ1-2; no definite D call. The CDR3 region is CASSVSVNYGYTF. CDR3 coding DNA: TGTGCCAGCAGCGTAAGCGTTAACTATGGCTACACCTTC.